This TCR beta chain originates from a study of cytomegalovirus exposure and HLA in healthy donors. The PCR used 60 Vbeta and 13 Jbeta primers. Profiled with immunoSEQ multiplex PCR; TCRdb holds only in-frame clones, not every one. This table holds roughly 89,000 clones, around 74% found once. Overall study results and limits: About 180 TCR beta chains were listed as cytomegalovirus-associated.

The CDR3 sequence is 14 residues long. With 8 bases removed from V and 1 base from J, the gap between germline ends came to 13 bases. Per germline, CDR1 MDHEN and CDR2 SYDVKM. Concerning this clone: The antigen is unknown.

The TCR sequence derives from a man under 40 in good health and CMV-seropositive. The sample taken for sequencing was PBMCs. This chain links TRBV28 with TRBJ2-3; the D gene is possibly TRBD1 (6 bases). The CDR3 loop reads CASQGTSGTDTQYF. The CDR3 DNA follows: TGTGCCAGCCAGGGGACATCCGGCACAGATACGCAGTATTTT. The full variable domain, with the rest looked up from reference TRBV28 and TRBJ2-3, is DVKVTQSSRYLVKRTGEKVFLECVQDMDHENMFWYRQDPGLGLRLIYFSYDVKMKEKGDIPEGYSVSREKKERFSLILESASTNQTSMYLCASQGTSGTDTQYFGPGTRLTVL.